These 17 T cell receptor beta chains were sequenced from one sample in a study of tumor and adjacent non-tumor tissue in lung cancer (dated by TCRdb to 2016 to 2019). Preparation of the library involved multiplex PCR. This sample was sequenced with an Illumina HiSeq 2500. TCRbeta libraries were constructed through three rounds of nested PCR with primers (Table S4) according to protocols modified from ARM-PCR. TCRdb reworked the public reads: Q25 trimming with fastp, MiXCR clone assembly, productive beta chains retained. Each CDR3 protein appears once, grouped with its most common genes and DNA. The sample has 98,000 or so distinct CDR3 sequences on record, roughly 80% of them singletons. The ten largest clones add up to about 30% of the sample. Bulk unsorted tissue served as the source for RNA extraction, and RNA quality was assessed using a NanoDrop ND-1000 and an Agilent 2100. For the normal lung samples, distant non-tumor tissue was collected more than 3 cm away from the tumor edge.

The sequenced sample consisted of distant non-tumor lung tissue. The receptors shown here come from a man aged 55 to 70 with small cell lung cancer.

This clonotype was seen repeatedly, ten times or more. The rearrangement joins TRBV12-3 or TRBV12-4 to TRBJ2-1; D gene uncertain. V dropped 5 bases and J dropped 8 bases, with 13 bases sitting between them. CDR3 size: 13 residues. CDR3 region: CASSPPAGDEQFF. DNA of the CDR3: TGTGCCAGCAGTCCCCCAGCCGGCGATGAGCAGTTCTTC.

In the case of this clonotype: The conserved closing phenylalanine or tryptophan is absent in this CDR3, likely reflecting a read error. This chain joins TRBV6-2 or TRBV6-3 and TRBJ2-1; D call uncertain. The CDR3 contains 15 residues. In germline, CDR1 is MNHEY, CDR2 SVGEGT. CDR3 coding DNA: TGTGCCAGCAATTACAACGGGCAGGAGTACAATGAGCAGTTCTAC. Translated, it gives CASNYNGQEYNEQFY.

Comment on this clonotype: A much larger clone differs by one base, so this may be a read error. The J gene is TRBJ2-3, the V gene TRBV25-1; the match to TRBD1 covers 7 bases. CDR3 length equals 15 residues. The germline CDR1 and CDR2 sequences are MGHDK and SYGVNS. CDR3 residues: CVSSEPGQGTDTQYF. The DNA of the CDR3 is TGTGTCAGCAGTGAACCCGGACAGGGCACAGATACGCAGTATTTT.

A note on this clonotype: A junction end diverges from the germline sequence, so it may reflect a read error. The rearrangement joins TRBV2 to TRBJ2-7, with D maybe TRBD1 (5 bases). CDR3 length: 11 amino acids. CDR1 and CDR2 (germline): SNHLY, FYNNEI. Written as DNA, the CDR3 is TGTACCAGCAGAAGGGGAAACGAGCAGTACTTC. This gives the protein CTSRRGNEQYF.

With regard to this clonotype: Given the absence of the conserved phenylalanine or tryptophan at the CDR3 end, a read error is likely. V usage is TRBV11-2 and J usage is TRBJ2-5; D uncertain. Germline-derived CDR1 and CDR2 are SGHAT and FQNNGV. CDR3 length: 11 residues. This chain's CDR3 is CACSQAETQYL. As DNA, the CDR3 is TGTGCCTGCAGTCAGGCGGAGACCCAGTACTTG.

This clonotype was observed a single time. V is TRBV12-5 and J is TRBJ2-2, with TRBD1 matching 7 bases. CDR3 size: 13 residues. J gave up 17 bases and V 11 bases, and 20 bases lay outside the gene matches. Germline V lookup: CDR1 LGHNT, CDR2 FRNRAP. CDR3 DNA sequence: TGTGCTGCCTGGGACAGAAACACCGGGGAGTTTTTTTTT. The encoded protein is CAAWDRNTGEFFF.

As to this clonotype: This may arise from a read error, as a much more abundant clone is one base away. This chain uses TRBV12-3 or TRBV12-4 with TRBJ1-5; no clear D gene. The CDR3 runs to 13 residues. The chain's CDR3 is CVSSFQRNQPQHF. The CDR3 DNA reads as TGTGTCAGCAGTTTTCAGAGAAATCAGCCCCAGCATTTT.

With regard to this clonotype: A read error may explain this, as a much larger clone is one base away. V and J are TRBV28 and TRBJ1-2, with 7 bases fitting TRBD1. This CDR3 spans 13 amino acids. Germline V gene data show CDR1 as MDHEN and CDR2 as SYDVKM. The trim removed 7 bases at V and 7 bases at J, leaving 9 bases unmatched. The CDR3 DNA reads TGTGCCAGCACTTCACAGGGGAGGGGTGGCTACACCTTC. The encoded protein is CASTSQGRGGYTF.

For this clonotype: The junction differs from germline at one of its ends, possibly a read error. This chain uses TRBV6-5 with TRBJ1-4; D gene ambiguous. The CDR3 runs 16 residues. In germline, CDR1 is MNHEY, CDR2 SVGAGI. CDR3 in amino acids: CASTTEDSATNEKLSF. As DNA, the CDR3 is TGTGCCAGCACCACCGAGGATTCAGCAACTAATGAAAAACTGTCTTTT.

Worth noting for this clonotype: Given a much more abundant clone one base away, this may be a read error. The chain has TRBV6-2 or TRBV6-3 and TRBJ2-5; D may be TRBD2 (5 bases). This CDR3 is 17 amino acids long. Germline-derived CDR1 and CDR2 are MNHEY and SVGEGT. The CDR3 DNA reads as TGTGCCAACAGTTACCAGATAGGAGGATGGGCCCAAGAGACCCAGTACTTC. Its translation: CANSYQIGGWAQETQYF.

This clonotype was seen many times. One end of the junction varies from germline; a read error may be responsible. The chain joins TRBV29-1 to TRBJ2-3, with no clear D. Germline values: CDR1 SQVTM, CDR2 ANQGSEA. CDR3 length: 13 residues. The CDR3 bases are TGCAGCGTTGAAAGTCTTAACACATATACGCAGTATTTT. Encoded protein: CSVESLNTYTQYF.

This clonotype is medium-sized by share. The chain's CDR3 is CASSPRLAGGQYEQFF. The CDR3, as DNA: TGTGCCAGCAGCCCTAGACTAGCGGGAGGGCAATATGAGCAGTTCTTC. This chain uses TRBV11-2 with TRBJ2-1, with 14 positions matching TRBD2. CDR3 length: 16 amino acids. V dropped 5 bases and J dropped 8; count of bases not matched to a gene: 8. CDR1 and CDR2 from the germline V gene are SGHAT and FQNNGV. The full variable domain, its missing parts supplied by reference TRBV11-2 and TRBJ2-1, is EAGVAQSPRYKIIEKRQSVAFWCNPISGHATLYWYQQILGQGPKLLIQFQNNGVVDDSQLPKDRFSAERLKGVDSTLKIQPAKLEDSAVYLCASSPRLAGGQYEQFFGPGTRLTVL.

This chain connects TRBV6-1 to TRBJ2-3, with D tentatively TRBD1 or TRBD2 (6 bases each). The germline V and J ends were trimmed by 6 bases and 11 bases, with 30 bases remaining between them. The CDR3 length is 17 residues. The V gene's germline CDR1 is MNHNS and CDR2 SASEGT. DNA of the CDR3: TGTGCCAGCAGCTCCTTAGGGGGACTCTTGGGCTCGGAGCAGCAGTATTTT. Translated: CASSSLGGLLGSEQQYF.

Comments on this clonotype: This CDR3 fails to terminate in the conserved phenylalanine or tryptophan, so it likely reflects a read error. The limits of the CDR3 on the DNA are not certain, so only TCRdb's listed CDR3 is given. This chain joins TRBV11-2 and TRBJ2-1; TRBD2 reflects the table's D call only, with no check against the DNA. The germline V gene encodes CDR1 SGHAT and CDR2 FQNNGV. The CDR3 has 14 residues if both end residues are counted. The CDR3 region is CASQKRLGDNGLFC.

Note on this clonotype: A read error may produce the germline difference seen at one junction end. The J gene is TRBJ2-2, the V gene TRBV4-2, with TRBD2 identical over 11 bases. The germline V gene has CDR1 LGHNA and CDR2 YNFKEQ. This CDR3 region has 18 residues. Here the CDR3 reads CASSQGTSGAGGTGDLFF. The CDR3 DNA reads TGTGCCAGCAGCCAGGGGACTAGCGGAGCGGGGGGCACCGGGGATCTGTTCTTT.

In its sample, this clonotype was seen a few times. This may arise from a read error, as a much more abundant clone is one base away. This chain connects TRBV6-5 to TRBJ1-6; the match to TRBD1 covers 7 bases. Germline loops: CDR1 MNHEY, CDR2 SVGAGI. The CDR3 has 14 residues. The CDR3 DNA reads TGTGCCAGCACCCCCGGGACAGCGGCTTCACCCCCCCACTTT. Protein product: CASTPGTAASPPHF.

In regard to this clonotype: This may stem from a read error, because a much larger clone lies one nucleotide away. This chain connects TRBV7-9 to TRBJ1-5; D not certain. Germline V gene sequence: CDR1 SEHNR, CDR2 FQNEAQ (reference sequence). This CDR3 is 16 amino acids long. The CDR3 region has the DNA TGTACCAGCAGCTTAGGAGTAGGGAGGGACAATCAGCCCCAGCATTTT. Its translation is CTSSLGVGRDNQPQHF.